A selection of T cell receptor beta chains follows, all from one sample in a study of cytomegalovirus exposure and HLA in healthy donors. Repertoires were generated with immunoSEQ multiplex PCR, while TCRdb's copy carries only in-frame clones and drops some. The sample consists of 130,000 to 150,000 clones, around four fifths of them appearing once. The sequenced sample was PBMCs. The origin of the receptors is a man aged 30 to 39 in good health and CMV-seronegative. Both conserved end residues are part of each CDR3. Fields, in order: D gene, clone size, J gene, V gene, CDR3 protein, CDR3 DNA. D genes are given only for firm matches. Size tells how often a clone was seen (once, few, many) or the class of an expanded clone, and some rows leave it out.

d_call: TRBD1
clone_size: NA
j_call: TRBJ1-2
v_call: TRBV18
cdr3_aa: CASSPGTDYGYTF
cdr3_nt: TGTGCCAGCTCACCTGGGACAGACTATGGCTACACCTTC

d_call: TRBD1
clone_size: NA
j_call: TRBJ1-1
v_call: TRBV25-1
cdr3_aa: CASSETGGALNTEAFF
cdr3_nt: TGTGCCAGCAGTGAGACAGGGGGCGCTTTGAACACTGAAGCTTTCTTT

d_call: NA
clone_size: NA
j_call: TRBJ1-2
v_call: TRBV6-5
cdr3_aa: CASSPGHLGYTF
cdr3_nt: TGTGCCAGCAGTCCCGGACACCTAGGCTACACCTTC

d_call: TRBD1
clone_size: NA
j_call: TRBJ2-7
v_call: TRBV18
cdr3_aa: CASSPLYKSGTGDEQYF
cdr3_nt: TGTGCCAGCTCACCGCTTTACAAATCCGGGACAGGGGACGAGCAGTACTTC

d_call: TRBD2
clone_size: NA
j_call: TRBJ2-1
v_call: TRBV27
cdr3_aa: CASSTSGRTEQFF
cdr3_nt: TGTGCCAGCAGTACTAGCGGGAGGACTGAGCAGTTCTTC

d_call: NA
clone_size: NA
j_call: TRBJ1-6
v_call: TRBV5-1
cdr3_aa: CASSLRGGTDSPLHF
cdr3_nt: TGCGCCAGCAGCTTGAGGGGGGGAACAGATTCACCCCTCCACTTT

d_call: TRBD2
clone_size: NA
j_call: TRBJ2-1
v_call: TRBV7-9
cdr3_aa: CASSLGPLSSGAYNEQFF
cdr3_nt: TGTGCCAGCAGCTTAGGTCCCCTCTCTAGCGGAGCCTACAATGAGCAGTTCTTC

d_call: TRBD1
clone_size: NA
j_call: TRBJ2-7
v_call: TRBV9
cdr3_aa: CASSGGQGSYEQYF
cdr3_nt: TGTGCCAGCAGCGGCGGACAGGGGTCCTACGAGCAGTACTTC

d_call: TRBD1
clone_size: NA
j_call: TRBJ1-1
v_call: TRBV28
cdr3_aa: CASRGQGVNTEAFF
cdr3_nt: TGTGCCAGCAGGGGACAGGGGGTGAACACTGAAGCTTTCTTT

d_call: TRBD2
clone_size: NA
j_call: TRBJ2-1
v_call: TRBV11-2
cdr3_aa: CASSSTSGPYNEQFF
cdr3_nt: TGTGCCAGCAGCTCAACTAGCGGACCATACAATGAGCAGTTCTTC

d_call: NA
clone_size: NA
j_call: TRBJ2-7
v_call: TRBV30
cdr3_aa: CAWSVYAGRSEQYF
cdr3_nt: TGTGCCTGGAGTGTATACGCGGGGCGGAGCGAGCAGTACTTC

d_call: NA
clone_size: NA
j_call: TRBJ2-3
v_call: TRBV11-3
cdr3_aa: CASSEDSDTQYF
cdr3_nt: TGTGCCAGCAGCGAGGACTCAGATACGCAGTATTTT

d_call: TRBD1
clone_size: NA
j_call: TRBJ2-1
v_call: TRBV11-2
cdr3_aa: CASSYRGVDEQFF
cdr3_nt: TGTGCCAGCAGCTACAGGGGAGTCGATGAGCAGTTCTTC

d_call: TRBD1
clone_size: NA
j_call: TRBJ1-1
v_call: TRBV5-1
cdr3_aa: CASSPNYPGTGESAFF
cdr3_nt: TGCGCCAGCAGCCCCAATTATCCCGGGACAGGGGAATCAGCTTTCTTT

d_call: TRBD1
clone_size: NA
j_call: TRBJ1-4
v_call: TRBV7-9
cdr3_aa: CASSLLGGNNEKLFF
cdr3_nt: TGTGCCAGCAGCTTACTAGGGGGCAATAATGAAAAACTGTTTTTT

d_call: TRBD1
clone_size: NA
j_call: TRBJ2-1
v_call: TRBV30
cdr3_aa: CAWSDETGTGADNEQFF
cdr3_nt: TGTGCCTGGAGTGACGAGACCGGGACAGGGGCTGACAATGAGCAGTTCTTC

d_call: NA
clone_size: NA
j_call: TRBJ2-2
v_call: TRBV6-4
cdr3_aa: CASSPESGNTGELFF
cdr3_nt: TGTGCCAGCAGCCCCGAAAGCGGGAACACCGGGGAGCTGTTTTTT

d_call: TRBD1
clone_size: NA
j_call: TRBJ2-7
v_call: TRBV6-1
cdr3_aa: CASSGQGAFSYEQYF
cdr3_nt: TGTGCCAGCAGTGGACAGGGGGCGTTCTCCTACGAGCAGTACTTC

d_call: NA
clone_size: once
j_call: TRBJ1-2
v_call: TRBV5-1
cdr3_aa: CASSQREGFDGYTF
cdr3_nt: TGCGCCAGCAGCCAGAGGGAGGGGTTTGATGGCTACACCTTC

d_call: TRBD2
clone_size: few
j_call: TRBJ2-2
v_call: TRBV4-2
cdr3_aa: CASSLRRDYNTGELFF
cdr3_nt: TGTGCCAGCAGCCTCCGACGGGACTATAACACCGGGGAGCTGTTTTTT

d_call: NA
clone_size: few
j_call: TRBJ1-1
v_call: TRBV5-5
cdr3_aa: CASSVTGSVNTEAFF
cdr3_nt: TGTGCCAGCAGCGTTACAGGGTCGGTGAACACTGAAGCTTTCTTT

d_call: TRBD1
clone_size: NA
j_call: TRBJ1-2
v_call: TRBV28
cdr3_aa: CASSPLRGQGEGGYTF
cdr3_nt: TGTGCCAGCAGCCCCTTAAGGGGACAGGGGGAAGGGGGCTACACCTTC

d_call: TRBD1
clone_size: NA
j_call: TRBJ2-5
v_call: TRBV6-1
cdr3_aa: CATNRGGETQYF
cdr3_nt: TGTGCGACAAACAGGGGTGGGGAGACCCAGTACTTC

d_call: TRBD1
clone_size: NA
j_call: TRBJ2-7
v_call: TRBV7-9
cdr3_aa: CASSSGQGARGSAYEQYF
cdr3_nt: TGTGCCAGCAGCTCCGGACAGGGGGCGCGCGGTAGCGCCTACGAGCAGTACTTC

d_call: NA
clone_size: few
j_call: TRBJ2-2
v_call: TRBV25-1
cdr3_aa: CASSDHQDTGELFF
cdr3_nt: TGTGCCAGCAGTGATCATCAGGACACCGGGGAGCTGTTTTTT

d_call: NA
clone_size: NA
j_call: TRBJ1-2
v_call: TRBV4-1
cdr3_aa: CASSQAAGSYGYTF
cdr3_nt: TGCGCCAGCAGCCAAGCCGCAGGTAGCTATGGCTACACCTTC

d_call: NA
clone_size: NA
j_call: TRBJ2-1
v_call: TRBV5-1
cdr3_aa: CASSLGQVRNEQFF
cdr3_nt: TGCGCCAGCAGCTTGGGACAGGTACGCAATGAGCAGTTCTTC

d_call: NA
clone_size: NA
j_call: TRBJ1-4
v_call: TRBV28
cdr3_aa: CASSSRGSATNEKLFF
cdr3_nt: TGTGCCAGCAGTTCCCGGGGGAGTGCAACTAATGAAAAACTGTTTTTT

d_call: NA
clone_size: once
j_call: TRBJ1-2
v_call: TRBV6-5
cdr3_aa: CASSWATGRGYGYTF
cdr3_nt: TGTGCCAGCAGTTGGGCAACGGGTAGGGGCTATGGCTACACCTTC

d_call: NA
clone_size: NA
j_call: TRBJ2-1
v_call: TRBV11-3
cdr3_aa: CASSLEDSTGRPNEQFF
cdr3_nt: TGTGCCAGCAGCTTAGAAGATTCGACAGGGAGGCCCAATGAGCAGTTCTTC

d_call: NA
clone_size: NA
j_call: TRBJ2-5
v_call: TRBV28
cdr3_aa: CASSPLGADQETQYF
cdr3_nt: TGTGCCAGCAGTCCCCTTGGGGCGGACCAAGAGACCCAGTACTTC

d_call: NA
clone_size: NA
j_call: TRBJ2-6
v_call: TRBV29-1
cdr3_aa: CSVGQRSGANVLTF
cdr3_nt: TGCAGCGTTGGACAGCGCTCTGGGGCCAACGTCCTGACTTTC

d_call: TRBD2
clone_size: NA
j_call: TRBJ2-3
v_call: TRBV7-9
cdr3_aa: CASSLKRGEGDTQYF
cdr3_nt: TGTGCCAGCAGCTTGAAGCGGGGTGAAGGAGATACGCAGTATTTT

d_call: NA
clone_size: NA
j_call: TRBJ2-1
v_call: TRBV5-1
cdr3_aa: CASSLGGGNGNEQFF
cdr3_nt: TGCGCCAGCAGCTTGGGGGGGGGCAATGGGAATGAGCAGTTCTTC

d_call: NA
clone_size: NA
j_call: TRBJ2-5
v_call: TRBV10-1
cdr3_aa: CASSEGARETQYF
cdr3_nt: TGCGCCAGCAGTGAAGGGGCTCGAGAGACCCAGTACTTC

d_call: NA
clone_size: NA
j_call: TRBJ2-6
v_call: TRBV5-4
cdr3_aa: CASISAGANVLTF
cdr3_nt: TGTGCCAGCATTTCAGCTGGGGCCAACGTCCTGACTTTC

d_call: NA
clone_size: NA
j_call: TRBJ1-4
v_call: TRBV18
cdr3_aa: CASSLDRNEKLFF
cdr3_nt: TGTGCCAGCTCACTGGACAGAAATGAAAAACTGTTTTTT

d_call: NA
clone_size: once
j_call: TRBJ2-3
v_call: TRBV28
cdr3_aa: CASGTSTDTQYF
cdr3_nt: TGTGCCTCAGGGACTAGCACAGATACGCAGTATTTT

d_call: TRBD1
clone_size: NA
j_call: TRBJ2-7
v_call: TRBV10-3
cdr3_aa: CAIGETGRNEQYF
cdr3_nt: TGTGCCATCGGGGAGACAGGGAGAAACGAGCAGTACTTC

d_call: NA
clone_size: NA
j_call: TRBJ1-6
v_call: TRBV6-5
cdr3_aa: CASSSGLDANSPLHF
cdr3_nt: TGTGCCAGCAGTTCGGGACTAGACGCGAATTCACCCCTCCACTTT

d_call: NA
clone_size: NA
j_call: TRBJ2-7
v_call: TRBV4-1
cdr3_aa: CASSQVLQASYEQYF
cdr3_nt: TGCGCCAGCAGCCAAGTATTACAGGCCTCCTACGAGCAGTACTTC

d_call: NA
clone_size: NA
j_call: TRBJ1-5
v_call: TRBV2
cdr3_aa: CASIPGQPPYQPQHF
cdr3_nt: TGTGCCAGCATTCCCGGACAGCCACCCTATCAGCCCCAGCATTTT

d_call: NA
clone_size: NA
j_call: TRBJ2-3
v_call: TRBV27
cdr3_aa: CASSLPSRPGATDTQYF
cdr3_nt: TGTGCCAGCAGTTTACCTTCCAGGCCAGGGGCCACAGATACGCAGTATTTT

d_call: TRBD1
clone_size: NA
j_call: TRBJ2-7
v_call: TRBV4-1
cdr3_aa: CASSQTLGTGAVYEQYF
cdr3_nt: TGCGCCAGCAGCCAGACCTTGGGGACAGGGGCAGTCTACGAGCAGTACTTC

d_call: NA
clone_size: NA
j_call: TRBJ2-5
v_call: TRBV19
cdr3_aa: CASSPWGQLQETQYF
cdr3_nt: TGTGCCAGTAGTCCGTGGGGGCAACTCCAAGAGACCCAGTACTTC

d_call: TRBD1
clone_size: NA
j_call: TRBJ1-5
v_call: TRBV27
cdr3_aa: CASSLRQGGQPQHF
cdr3_nt: TGTGCCAGCAGCCTTAGACAGGGGGGTCAGCCCCAGCATTTT

d_call: NA
clone_size: NA
j_call: TRBJ2-1
v_call: TRBV6-5
cdr3_aa: CASSTRVSEQFF
cdr3_nt: TGTGCCAGCAGCACCAGGGTCAGCGAGCAGTTCTTC